This record concerns one T cell receptor beta chain sequence. Antigen specificity is unknown. The record originates from a study of blood T cells in healthy people across ages. Whole-study findings and limits: Diversity was estimated from one million T cells, and these estimates were considered underestimates.

Trimming cost V 6 bases and J 7 bases; bases outside gene matches: 3. Germline V gives CDR1 SGHTA, CDR2 FQGNSA. This CDR3 has 13 amino acids. Primed by a sample-barcoded 5' primer and a J-beta primer mix, a second PCR proceeded for roughly 6 to 12 cycles. CDR3-containing paired-end reads numbered at least 2.5 million in each sample. One entry per CDR3 protein, called by TCRdb with MiXCR from the 5' RACE reads. The top ten clones hold approximately 2.1% of a sample with about 1.8 million distinct CDR3 sequences, less than 50% of them seen once. Sequenced sample: blood. The clonotype comes from a middle-aged woman in good health. V is TRBV7-2 and J is TRBJ1-6, with 7 bases fitting TRBD1. Here the CDR3 DNA reads TGTGCCAGCAGGGGACAGCCAAATTCACCCCTCCACTTT. It yields the protein CASRGQPNSPLHF.